This T cell receptor (beta chain) was sequenced for a study of response to subunit inactivated influenza vaccine. From the RT-PCR reads, TCRdb called clonotypes with MiXCR, one entry per CDR3 protein. The sample includes 650,000 to 800,000 distinct CDR3 sequences, about 15% seen only once; the top ten take approximately 6.5%. CDR1 is SGHRS, CDR2 YFSETQ, per germline. Trimming cost V 3 bases and J 4 bases, with 13 bases left between them. CDR3 length equals 14 residues. On this clonotype itself: Antigen: not known.

Whole-study results and caveats: A suggestion made by the authors is that each seasonal influenza vaccination recruits few new T cells.

The clonotype originates from a man in his forties or fifties who received an inactivated influenza vaccine. V gene TRBV5-1 combines with J gene TRBJ1-2; D remains ambiguous. The sample here was PBMCs from blood, taken roughly 15 days before vaccination. The CDR3 here is CASSWEGRPYGYTF. Here the CDR3 DNA reads TGCGCCAGCAGCTGGGAAGGCAGGCCCTATGGCTACACCTTC.